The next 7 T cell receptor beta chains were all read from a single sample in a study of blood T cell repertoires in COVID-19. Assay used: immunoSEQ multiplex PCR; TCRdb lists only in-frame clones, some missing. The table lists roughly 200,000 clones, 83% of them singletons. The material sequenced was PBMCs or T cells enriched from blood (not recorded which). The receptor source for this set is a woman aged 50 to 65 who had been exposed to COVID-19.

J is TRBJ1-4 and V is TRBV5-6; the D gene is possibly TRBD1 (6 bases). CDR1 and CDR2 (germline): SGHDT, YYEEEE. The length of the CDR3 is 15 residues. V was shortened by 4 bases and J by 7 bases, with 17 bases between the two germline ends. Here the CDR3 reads CASSQSGGAGEKLFF. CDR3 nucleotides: TGTGCCAGCAGCCAGAGCGGGGGCGCAGGTGAAAAACTGTTTTTT.

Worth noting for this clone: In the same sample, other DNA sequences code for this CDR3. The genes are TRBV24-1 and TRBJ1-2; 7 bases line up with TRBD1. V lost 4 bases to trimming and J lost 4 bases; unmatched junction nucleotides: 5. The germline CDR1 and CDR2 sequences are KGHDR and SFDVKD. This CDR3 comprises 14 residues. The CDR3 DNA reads TGTGCCACCAGTGACGACAGGGTCGGCTATGGCTACACCTTC. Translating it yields CATSDDRVGYGYTF.

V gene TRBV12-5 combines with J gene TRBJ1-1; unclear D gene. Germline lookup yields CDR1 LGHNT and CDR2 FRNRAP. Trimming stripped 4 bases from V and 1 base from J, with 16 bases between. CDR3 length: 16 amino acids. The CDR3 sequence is CASGSVSGRANTEAFF. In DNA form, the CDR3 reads TGTGCTAGTGGTTCGGTTAGCGGGAGGGCGAACACTGAAGCTTTCTTT.

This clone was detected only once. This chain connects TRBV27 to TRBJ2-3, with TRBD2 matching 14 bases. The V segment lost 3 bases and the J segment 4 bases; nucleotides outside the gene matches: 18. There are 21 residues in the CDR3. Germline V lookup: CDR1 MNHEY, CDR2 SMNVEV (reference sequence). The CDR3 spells CASSLRMTSGGVGARSDTQYF. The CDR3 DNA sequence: TGTGCCAGCAGTTTGCGAATGACTAGCGGGGGGGTAGGGGCGAGATCAGATACGCAGTATTTT.

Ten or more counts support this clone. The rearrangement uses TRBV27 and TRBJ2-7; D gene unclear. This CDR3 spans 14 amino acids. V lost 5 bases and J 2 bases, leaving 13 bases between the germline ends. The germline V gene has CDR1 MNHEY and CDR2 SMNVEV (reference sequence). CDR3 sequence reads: CASSPRSGPYEQYF. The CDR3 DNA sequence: TGTGCCAGCAGTCCGCGATCTGGGCCCTACGAGCAGTACTTC.

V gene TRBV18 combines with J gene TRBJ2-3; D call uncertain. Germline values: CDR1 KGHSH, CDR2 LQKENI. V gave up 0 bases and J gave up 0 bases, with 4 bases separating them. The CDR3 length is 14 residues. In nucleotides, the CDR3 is TGTGCCAGCTCACCACCGGCCAGCACAGATACGCAGTATTTT. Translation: CASSPPASTDTQYF. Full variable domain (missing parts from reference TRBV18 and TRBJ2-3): NAGVMQNPRHLVRRRGQEARLRCSPMKGHSHVYWYRQLPEEGLKFMVYLQKENIIDESGMPKERFSAEFPKEGPSILRIQQVVRGDSAAYFCASSPPASTDTQYFGPGTRLTVL.

CDR3 in amino acids: CASSYQWGDTGELFF. In nucleotides, the CDR3 is TGTGCCAGCAGCTACCAGTGGGGAGACACCGGGGAGCTGTTTTTT. The rearrangement links TRBV5-5 to TRBJ2-2; D is perhaps TRBD2 (5 bases). Germline CDR1 and CDR2: SGHKS and YYEKEE (reference sequence). Trimming shortened V by 3 bases and J by 3 bases, and 12 bases separated the two germline ends. The CDR3 is 15 amino acids. The full variable domain, completed using reference TRBV5-5 and TRBJ2-2, is DAGVTQSPTHLIKTRGQQVTLRCSPISGHKSVSWYQQVLGQGPQFIFQYYEKEERGRGNFPDRFSARQFPNYSSELNVNALLLGDSALYLCASSYQWGDTGELFFGEGSRLTVL.